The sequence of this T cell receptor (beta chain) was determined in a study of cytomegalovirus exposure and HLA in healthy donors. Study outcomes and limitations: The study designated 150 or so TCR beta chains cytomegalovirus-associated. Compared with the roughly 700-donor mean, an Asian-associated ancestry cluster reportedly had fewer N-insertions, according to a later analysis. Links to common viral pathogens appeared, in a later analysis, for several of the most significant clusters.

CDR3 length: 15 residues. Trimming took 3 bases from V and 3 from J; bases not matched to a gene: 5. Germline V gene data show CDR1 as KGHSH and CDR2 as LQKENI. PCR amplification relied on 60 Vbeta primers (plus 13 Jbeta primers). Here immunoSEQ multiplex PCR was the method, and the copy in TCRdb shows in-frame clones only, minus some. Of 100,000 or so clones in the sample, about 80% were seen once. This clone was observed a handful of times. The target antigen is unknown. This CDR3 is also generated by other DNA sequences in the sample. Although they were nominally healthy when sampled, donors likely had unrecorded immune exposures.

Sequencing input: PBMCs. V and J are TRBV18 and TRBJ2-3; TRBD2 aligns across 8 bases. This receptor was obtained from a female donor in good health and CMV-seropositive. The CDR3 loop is CASSPTGGPTDTQYF. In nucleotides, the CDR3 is TGTGCCAGCTCACCTACGGGGGGGCCGACAGATACGCAGTATTTT.